The clone carrying this T cell receptor (beta chain) was counted ten times or more. The sample is drawn from a study of T cells in Graves' hyperthyroidism and ophthalmopathy. Amplified TCR beta CDR3 regions came from RNA transcripts. Carried out on the TCR CDR3, a first-round RT-PCR used the HTBI primer set. One entry per CDR3 protein results from TCRdb running MiXCR on the multiplex PCR reads. Of about 530,000 distinct CDR3 sequences in the sample, roughly a sixth are singletons; the top ten hold around 17%. Germline V gene data show CDR1 as SGHVS and CDR2 as FQNEAQ. With V trimmed by 5 bases and J by 10 bases, 8 bases remained unmatched. There are 14 residues in the CDR3.

The receptor's source is a woman under 30 with Graves' ophthalmopathy. The chain has TRBV7-8 and TRBJ2-1, with 10 bases that match TRBD1. The sample comprised blood. The CDR3 spells CASSRLRTGGEQFF. CDR3 DNA sequence: TGTGCCAGCAGCCGACTACGGACAGGGGGGGAGCAGTTCTTC.